A selection of T cell receptor beta chains follows, all from one sample in a study of human T cells and chemical hapten exposure. MiXCR, applied by TCRdb to the RACE reads, yields one record per CDR3 protein. The table shows fewer than 350,000 distinct CDR3 sequences, with 7.7% occurring only once. The material sequenced was whole blood, taken in connection with sensitization to the hapten diphenylcyclopropenone (DPC). These receptors were obtained from a man younger than 35 with alopecia areata. Some clones in this sample may be carry-over from other donors' samples. Each CDR3 is given with its conserved first and last residue. D genes are given only for firm matches. Not every row has a clone size; where given, it reads once, few, many or a size class.

j_gene: TRBJ2-1
d_gene: -
abundance: few
v_gene: TRBV20-1
CDR3nt: TGCAGTGCTAGAGGCCCACAGGGCTCCTACAATGAGCAGTTCTTC
CDR3aa: CSARGPQGSYNEQFF

j_gene: TRBJ1-1
d_gene: -
abundance: -
v_gene: TRBV20-1
CDR3nt: TGCAGTGCTAGAAGGCAGAACACTGAAGCTTTCTTT
CDR3aa: CSARRQNTEAFF

j_gene: TRBJ1-4
d_gene: TRBD1
abundance: many
v_gene: TRBV6-6
CDR3nt: TGTGCCAGCATCTCGGACAGGGCAACTAATGAAAAACTGTTTTTT
CDR3aa: CASISDRATNEKLFF

j_gene: TRBJ2-3
d_gene: TRBD2
abundance: -
v_gene: TRBV10-2
CDR3nt: TGCGCCAGCAGTGAGTGGCGGGGGGCAGATACGCAGTATTTT
CDR3aa: CASSEWRGADTQYF

j_gene: TRBJ2-2
d_gene: -
abundance: few
v_gene: TRBV28
CDR3nt: TGTGCCAGCGTTTCGCCTGGCAGGCTTTACACCGGGGAGCTGTTTTTT
CDR3aa: CASVSPGRLYTGELFF

j_gene: TRBJ2-1
d_gene: TRBD2
abundance: few
v_gene: TRBV12-5
CDR3nt: TGTGCTAGTGGATACGGGACTAGCGACGACGATGAGCAGTTCTTC
CDR3aa: CASGYGTSDDDEQFF

j_gene: TRBJ2-5
d_gene: TRBD1
abundance: few
v_gene: TRBV6-5
CDR3nt: TGTGCCAGCAATAGGATACCAGGGGGCGATTTCGAGACCCAGTACTTC
CDR3aa: CASNRIPGGDFETQYF

j_gene: TRBJ2-7
d_gene: TRBD1
abundance: few
v_gene: TRBV7-6
CDR3nt: TGTGCCAGCAGCTCGGGACAGGGCCTTGAGCAGTACTTC
CDR3aa: CASSSGQGLEQYF

j_gene: TRBJ2-7
d_gene: -
abundance: few
v_gene: TRBV12-3/TRBV12-4
CDR3nt: TGTGCCAGCAGTTTAACGGTCGCGGTCTACGAGCAGTACTTC
CDR3aa: CASSLTVAVYEQYF

j_gene: TRBJ2-1
d_gene: TRBD1
abundance: -
v_gene: TRBV20-1
CDR3nt: TGCAGTGATCGACAGGGGGCAAGGAATGAGCAGTTCTTC
CDR3aa: CSDRQGARNEQFF

j_gene: TRBJ1-5
d_gene: TRBD1
abundance: few
v_gene: TRBV28
CDR3nt: TGTGCCAGCAGTAAACAGGGGGATCAGCCCCAGCATTTT
CDR3aa: CASSKQGDQPQHF

j_gene: TRBJ1-2
d_gene: -
abundance: many
v_gene: TRBV28
CDR3nt: TGTGCCAGCAGTTTAACCGAGGGGTTGGGGGCGCGCGGCTACACCTTC
CDR3aa: CASSLTEGLGARGYTF

j_gene: TRBJ2-5
d_gene: -
abundance: -
v_gene: TRBV6-2/TRBV6-3
CDR3nt: TGTGCCAGCAGTCCAGGGCTCGGGCAAGAGACCCAGTACTTC
CDR3aa: CASSPGLGQETQYF

j_gene: TRBJ2-7
d_gene: -
abundance: -
v_gene: TRBV5-1
CDR3nt: TGCGCCAGCAGCTTTGGGACCGCCGCTTCCTACGAGCAGTACTTC
CDR3aa: CASSFGTAASYEQYF

j_gene: TRBJ1-2
d_gene: TRBD1
abundance: few
v_gene: TRBV20-1
CDR3nt: TGCAGCGGCGAAATACAGGGGCTCGAGAATGGCTACACCTTC
CDR3aa: CSGEIQGLENGYTF

j_gene: TRBJ1-6
d_gene: -
abundance: few
v_gene: TRBV6-5
CDR3nt: TGTGCCAGCTCCCCCCCGGGAGATGGGTCACCCCTCCACTTT
CDR3aa: CASSPPGDGSPLHF

j_gene: TRBJ2-7
d_gene: -
abundance: -
v_gene: TRBV5-4
CDR3nt: TGTGCCAGCAGCTCGGACCCGAGGAGCAACGAGCAGTACTTC
CDR3aa: CASSSDPRSNEQYF

j_gene: TRBJ2-3
d_gene: TRBD2
abundance: many
v_gene: TRBV4-3
CDR3nt: TGCGCCAGCAGCCAAGAGCTAGCGGGGGGCCACACAGATACGCAGTATTTT
CDR3aa: CASSQELAGGHTDTQYF